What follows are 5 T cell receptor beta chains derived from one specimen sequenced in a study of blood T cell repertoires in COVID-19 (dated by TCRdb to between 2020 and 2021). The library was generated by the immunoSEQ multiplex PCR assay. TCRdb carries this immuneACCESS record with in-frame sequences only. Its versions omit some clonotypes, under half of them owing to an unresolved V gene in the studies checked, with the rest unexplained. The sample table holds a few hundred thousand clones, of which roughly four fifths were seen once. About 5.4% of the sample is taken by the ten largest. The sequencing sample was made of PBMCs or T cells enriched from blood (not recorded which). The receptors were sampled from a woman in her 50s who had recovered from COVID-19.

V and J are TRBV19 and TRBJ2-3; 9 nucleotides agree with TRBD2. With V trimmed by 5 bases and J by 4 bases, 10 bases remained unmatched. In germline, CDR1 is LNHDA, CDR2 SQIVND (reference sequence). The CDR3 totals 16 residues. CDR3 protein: CASSWTGGGVADTQYF. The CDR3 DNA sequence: TGTGCCAGTAGTTGGACGGGCGGGGGGGTCGCAGATACGCAGTATTTT.

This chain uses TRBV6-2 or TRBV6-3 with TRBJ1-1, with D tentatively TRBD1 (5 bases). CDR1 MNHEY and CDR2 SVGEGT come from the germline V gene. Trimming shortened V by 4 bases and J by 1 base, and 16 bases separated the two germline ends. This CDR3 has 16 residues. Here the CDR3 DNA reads TGTGCCAGCAGTTCCCTCGGGGGGGGGAAGAACACTGAAGCTTTCTTT. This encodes CASSSLGGGKNTEAFF.

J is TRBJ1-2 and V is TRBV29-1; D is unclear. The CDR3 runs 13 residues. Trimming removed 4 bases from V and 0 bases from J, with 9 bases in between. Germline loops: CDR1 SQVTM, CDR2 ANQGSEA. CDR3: CSVVTGTNYGYTF. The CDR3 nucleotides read TGCAGCGTTGTAACCGGGACTAACTATGGCTACACCTTC. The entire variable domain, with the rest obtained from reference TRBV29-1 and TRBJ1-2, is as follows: SAVISQKPSRDICQRGTSLTIQCQVDSQVTMMFWYRQQPGQSLTLIATANQGSEATYESGFVIDKFPISRPNLTFSTLTVSNMSPEDSSIYLCSVVTGTNYGYTFGSGTRLTVV.

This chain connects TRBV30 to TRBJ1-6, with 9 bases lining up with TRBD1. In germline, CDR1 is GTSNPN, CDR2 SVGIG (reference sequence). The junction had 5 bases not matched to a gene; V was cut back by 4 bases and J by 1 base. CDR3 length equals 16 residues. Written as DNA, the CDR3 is TGTGCCTGGACCCGACAGGGGGGGTCCTATAATTCACCCCTCCACTTT. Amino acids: CAWTRQGGSYNSPLHF.

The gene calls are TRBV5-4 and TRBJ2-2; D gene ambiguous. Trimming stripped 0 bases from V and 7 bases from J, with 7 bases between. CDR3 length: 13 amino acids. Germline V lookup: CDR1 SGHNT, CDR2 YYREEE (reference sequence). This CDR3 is CASSLDTGGELFF. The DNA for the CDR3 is TGTGCCAGCAGCTTGGATACTGGCGGGGAGCTGTTTTTT. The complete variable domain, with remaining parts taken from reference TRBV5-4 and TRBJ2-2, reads ETGVTQSPTHLIKTRGQQVTLRCSSQSGHNTVSWYQQALGQGPQFIFQYYREEENGRGNFPPRFSGLQFPNYSSELNVNALELDDSALYLCASSLDTGGELFFGEGSRLTVL.